This T cell receptor beta chain was sequenced in a study of T cells in tumors after PD-1 blockade. For the study at large: Either cemiplimab 350 mg every 2 weeks or pembrolizumab 200 mg every 3 weeks was given. Some patients also took daily vismodegib 150 mg during anti-PD-1 treatment. Peripheral blood samples averaged around 40,000 unique clonotypes and some 100,000 templates. General study results and limits: Some novel exhausted tumor clones appeared in pre-treatment blood, suggesting peripheral recruitment.

Trimming shortened V by 3 bases and J by 5 bases, and 10 bases separated the two germline ends. Germline V gene data show CDR1 as MNHNS and CDR2 as SASEGT. The CDR3 totals 13 residues. Clones were read by immunoSEQ multiplex PCR, and TCRdb kept only the in-frame ones, dropping some. The sample lists approximately 47,000 clones, about 84% occurring once. Comments on this clone: The antigen remains unidentified.

The chain is built from TRBV6-1 and TRBJ1-2; no reliable D call. The source was PBMCs, collected before anti-PD-1 treatment. The TCR sequence derives from a human donor with basal cell carcinoma. Here the CDR3 reads CASSEARRYGYTF. The CDR3 coding sequence is TGTGCCAGCAGTGAGGCTCGCCGGTATGGCTACACCTTC.